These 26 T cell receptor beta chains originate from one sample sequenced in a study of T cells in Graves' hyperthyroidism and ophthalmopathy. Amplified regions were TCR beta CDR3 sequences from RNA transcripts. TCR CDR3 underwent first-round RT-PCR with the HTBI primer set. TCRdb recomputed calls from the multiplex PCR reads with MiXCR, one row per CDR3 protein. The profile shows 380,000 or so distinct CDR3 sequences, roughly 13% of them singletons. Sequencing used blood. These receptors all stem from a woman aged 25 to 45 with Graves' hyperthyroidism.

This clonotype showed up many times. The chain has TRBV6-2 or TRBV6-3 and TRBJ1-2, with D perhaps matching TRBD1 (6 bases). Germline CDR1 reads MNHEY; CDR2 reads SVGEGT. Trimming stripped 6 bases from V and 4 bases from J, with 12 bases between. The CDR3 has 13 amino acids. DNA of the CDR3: TGTGCCAGCAGAAGACAGGAGATCTATGGCTACACCTTC. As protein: CASRRQEIYGYTF.

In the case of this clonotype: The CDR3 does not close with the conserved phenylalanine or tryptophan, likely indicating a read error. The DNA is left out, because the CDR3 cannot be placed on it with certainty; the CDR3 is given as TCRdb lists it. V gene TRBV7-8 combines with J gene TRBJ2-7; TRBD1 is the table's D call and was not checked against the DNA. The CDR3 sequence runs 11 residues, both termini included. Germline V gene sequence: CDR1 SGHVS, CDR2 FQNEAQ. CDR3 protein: CASSSQDRILI.

The CDR3 reads CATSRDASGSYNEQFF. The CDR3 nucleotides are TGTGCCACCAGCAGAGATGCTAGCGGGAGTTACAATGAGCAGTTCTTC. J is TRBJ2-1 and V is TRBV15; the match to TRBD2 covers 10 bases. The V segment lost 0 bases and the J segment 4 bases; nucleotides outside the gene matches: 3. This CDR3 has 16 residues. CDR1 and CDR2 (germline): LNHNV, YYDKDF (reference sequence).

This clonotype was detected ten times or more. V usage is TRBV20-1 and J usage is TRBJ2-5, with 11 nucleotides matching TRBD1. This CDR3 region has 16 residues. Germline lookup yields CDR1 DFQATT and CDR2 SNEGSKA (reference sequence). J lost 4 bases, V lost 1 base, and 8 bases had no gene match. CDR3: CSARGPGQGVAETQYF. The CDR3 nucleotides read TGCAGTGCTAGAGGTCCGGGACAGGGGGTTGCAGAGACCCAGTACTTC.

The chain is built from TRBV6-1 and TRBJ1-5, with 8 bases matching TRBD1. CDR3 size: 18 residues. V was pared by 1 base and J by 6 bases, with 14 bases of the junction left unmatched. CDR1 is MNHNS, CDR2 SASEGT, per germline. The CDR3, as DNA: TGTGCCAGCAGTGAAGATTTCTCAGGACAGGGCTGGGGTCAGCCCCAGCATTTT. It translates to CASSEDFSGQGWGQPQHF.

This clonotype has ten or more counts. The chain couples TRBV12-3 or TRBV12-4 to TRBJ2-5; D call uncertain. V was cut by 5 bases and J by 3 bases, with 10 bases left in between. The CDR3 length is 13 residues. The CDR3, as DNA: TGTGCCAGCAGTCAATGGGTTAAAGAGACCCAGTACTTC. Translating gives CASSQWVKETQYF.

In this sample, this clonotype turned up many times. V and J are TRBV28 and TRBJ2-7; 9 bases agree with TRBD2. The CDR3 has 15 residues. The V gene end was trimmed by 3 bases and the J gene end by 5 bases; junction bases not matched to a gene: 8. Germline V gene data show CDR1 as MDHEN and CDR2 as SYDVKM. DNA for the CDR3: TGTGCCAGCAGTTTCCCCCCGCGGGAGGGCCACGAGCAGTACTTC. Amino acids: CASSFPPREGHEQYF.

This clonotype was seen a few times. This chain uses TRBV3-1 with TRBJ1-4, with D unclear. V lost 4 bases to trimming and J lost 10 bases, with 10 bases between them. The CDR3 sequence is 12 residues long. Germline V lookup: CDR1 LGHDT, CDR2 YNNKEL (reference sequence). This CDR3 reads CASSLRVGKLFF. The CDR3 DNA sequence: TGTGCCAGCAGCCTTAGGGTGGGAAAACTGTTTTTT.

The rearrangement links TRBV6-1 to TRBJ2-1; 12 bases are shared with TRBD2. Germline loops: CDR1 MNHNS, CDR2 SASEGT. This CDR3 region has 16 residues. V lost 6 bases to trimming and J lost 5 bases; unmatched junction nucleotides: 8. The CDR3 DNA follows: TGTGCCAGCAGGCCGTTCCTAGCGGGAGGGAACAATGAGCAGTTCTTC. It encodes CASRPFLAGGNNEQFF.

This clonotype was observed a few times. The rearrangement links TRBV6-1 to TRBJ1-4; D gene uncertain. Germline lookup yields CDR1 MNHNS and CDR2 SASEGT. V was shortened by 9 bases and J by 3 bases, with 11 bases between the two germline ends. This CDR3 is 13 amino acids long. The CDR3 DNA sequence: TGTGCCAGTCGAACATCGGCTAATGAAAAACTGTTTTTT. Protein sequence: CASRTSANEKLFF.

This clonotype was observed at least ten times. The CDR3 coding sequence is TGTGCCAGCAGTGAATTCGGGAGTAGCAATCAGCCCCAGCATTTT. It specifies CASSEFGSSNQPQHF. The J gene is TRBJ1-5, the V gene TRBV2; D gene uncertain. V lost 2 bases and J 0 bases, leaving 8 bases between the germline ends. This CDR3 region has 15 residues. The germline V gene encodes CDR1 SNHLY and CDR2 FYNNEI.

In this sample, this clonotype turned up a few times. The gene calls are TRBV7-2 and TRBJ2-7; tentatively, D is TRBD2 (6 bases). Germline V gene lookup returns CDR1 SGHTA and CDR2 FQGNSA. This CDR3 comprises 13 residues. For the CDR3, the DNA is TGTTACGGAAGTGGGGGGTTTTTGTGGGAGCAGTACTTC. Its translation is CYGSGGFLWEQYF.

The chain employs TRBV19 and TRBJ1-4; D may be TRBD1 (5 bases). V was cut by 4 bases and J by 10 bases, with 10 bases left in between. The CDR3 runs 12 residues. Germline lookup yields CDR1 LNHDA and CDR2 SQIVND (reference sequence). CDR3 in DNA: TGTGCCAGTAGTAGCAGGGCCGGAAAACTGTTTTTT. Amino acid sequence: CASSSRAGKLFF.

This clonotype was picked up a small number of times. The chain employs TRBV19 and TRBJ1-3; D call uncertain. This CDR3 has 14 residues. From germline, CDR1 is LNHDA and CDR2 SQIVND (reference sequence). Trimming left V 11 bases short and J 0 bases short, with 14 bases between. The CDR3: CAAHAGYSGNTIYF. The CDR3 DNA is TGTGCCGCCCACGCAGGATACTCTGGAAACACCATATATTTT.

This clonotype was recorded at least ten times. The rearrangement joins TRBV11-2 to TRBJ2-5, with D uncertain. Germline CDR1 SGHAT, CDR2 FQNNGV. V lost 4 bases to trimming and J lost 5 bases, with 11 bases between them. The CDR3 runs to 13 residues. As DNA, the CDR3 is TGTGCCAGCAGCTCGAACCTCCGGGAGACCCAGTACTTC. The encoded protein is CASSSNLRETQYF. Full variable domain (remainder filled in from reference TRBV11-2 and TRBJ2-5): EAGVAQSPRYKIIEKRQSVAFWCNPISGHATLYWYQQILGQGPKLLIQFQNNGVVDDSQLPKDRFSAERLKGVDSTLKIQPAKLEDSAVYLCASSSNLRETQYFGPGTRLLVL.

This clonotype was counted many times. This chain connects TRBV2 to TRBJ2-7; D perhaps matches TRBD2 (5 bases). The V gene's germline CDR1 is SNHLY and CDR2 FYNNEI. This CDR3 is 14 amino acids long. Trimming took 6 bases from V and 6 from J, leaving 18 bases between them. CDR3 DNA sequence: TGTGCCAGCAGCCCGTCAAACCTAGCCTCCGAGCAGTACTTC. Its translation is CASSPSNLASEQYF.

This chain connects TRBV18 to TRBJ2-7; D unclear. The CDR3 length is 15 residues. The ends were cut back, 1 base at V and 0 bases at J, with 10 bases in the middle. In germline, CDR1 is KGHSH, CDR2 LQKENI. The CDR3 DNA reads TGTGCCAGCTCACCACTAGTTGGGAACTCCTACGAGCAGTACTTC. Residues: CASSPLVGNSYEQYF.

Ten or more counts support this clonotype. CDR3 sequence reads: CASSLVGSWADTQYF. The CDR3 coding sequence is TGTGCCAGCAGTTTGGTAGGGAGTTGGGCAGATACGCAGTATTTT. J is TRBJ2-3 and V is TRBV28; possibly TRBD2 for D (5 bases). Germline V CDR1 and CDR2: MDHEN, SYDVKM. V gave up 3 bases and J gave up 4 bases, with 14 bases separating them. CDR3 length: 15 amino acids.

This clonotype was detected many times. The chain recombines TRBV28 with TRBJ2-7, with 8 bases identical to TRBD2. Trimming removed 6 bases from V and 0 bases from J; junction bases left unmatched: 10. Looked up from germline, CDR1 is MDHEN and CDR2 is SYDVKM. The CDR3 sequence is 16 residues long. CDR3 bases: TGTGCCAGCAGCGGCAAACTAGCGGAGAGCTCCTACGAGCAGTACTTC. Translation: CASSGKLAESSYEQYF.

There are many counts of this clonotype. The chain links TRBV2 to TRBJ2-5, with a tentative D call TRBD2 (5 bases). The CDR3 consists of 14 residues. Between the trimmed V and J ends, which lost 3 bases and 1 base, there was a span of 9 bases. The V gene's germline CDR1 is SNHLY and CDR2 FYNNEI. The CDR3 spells CASSDGLTQETQYF. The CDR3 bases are TGTGCCAGCAGTGATGGACTCACCCAAGAGACCCAGTACTTC. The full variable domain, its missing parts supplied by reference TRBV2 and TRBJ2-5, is EPEVTQTPSHQVTQMGQEVILRCVPISNHLYFYWYRQILGQKVEFLVSFYNNEISEKSEIFDDQFSVERPDGSNFTLKIRSTKLEDSAMYFCASSDGLTQETQYFGPGTRLLVL.

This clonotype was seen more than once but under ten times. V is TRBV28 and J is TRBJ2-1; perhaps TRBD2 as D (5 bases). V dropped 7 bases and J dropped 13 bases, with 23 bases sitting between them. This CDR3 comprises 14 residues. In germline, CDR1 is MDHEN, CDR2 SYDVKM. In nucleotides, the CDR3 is TGTGCCAGCAATATCGGCGGGTTTATTGCGGAACAGTTCTTC. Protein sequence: CASNIGGFIAEQFF.

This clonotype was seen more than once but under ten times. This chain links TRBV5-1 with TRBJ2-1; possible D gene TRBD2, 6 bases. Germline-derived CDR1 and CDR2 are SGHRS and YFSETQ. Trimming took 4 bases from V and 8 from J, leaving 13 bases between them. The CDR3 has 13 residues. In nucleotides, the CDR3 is TGCGCCAGCAGCCCCGGGACTTGGGATGAGCAGTTCTTC. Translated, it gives CASSPGTWDEQFF.

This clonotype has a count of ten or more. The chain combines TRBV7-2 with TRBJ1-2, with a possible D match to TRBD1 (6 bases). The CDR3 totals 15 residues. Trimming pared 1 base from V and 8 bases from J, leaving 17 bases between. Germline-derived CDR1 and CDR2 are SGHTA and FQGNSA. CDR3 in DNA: TGTGCCAGCAGCTTAGACACCGGACAGTGGGACGGCTACACCTTC. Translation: CASSLDTGQWDGYTF.

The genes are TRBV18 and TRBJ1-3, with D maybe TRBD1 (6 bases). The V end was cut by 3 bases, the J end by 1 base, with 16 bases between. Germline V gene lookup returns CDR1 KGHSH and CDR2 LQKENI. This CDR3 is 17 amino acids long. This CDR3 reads CASSPIVDRRSGNTIYF. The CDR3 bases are TGTGCCAGCTCACCTATAGTGGACAGAAGATCTGGAAACACCATATATTTT.

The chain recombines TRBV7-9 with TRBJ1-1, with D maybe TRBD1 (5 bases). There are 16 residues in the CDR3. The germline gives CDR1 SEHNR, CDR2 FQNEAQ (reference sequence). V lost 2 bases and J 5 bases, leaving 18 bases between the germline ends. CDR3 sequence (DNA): TGTGCCAGCAGCTTATCTGTAGAGGGGAGAGAAACTGAAGCTTTCTTT. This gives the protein CASSLSVEGRETEAFF.

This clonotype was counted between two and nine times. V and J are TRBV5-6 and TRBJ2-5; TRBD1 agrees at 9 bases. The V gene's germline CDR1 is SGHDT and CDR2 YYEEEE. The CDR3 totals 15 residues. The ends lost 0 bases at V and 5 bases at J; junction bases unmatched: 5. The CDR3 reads CASSLGDREAETQYF. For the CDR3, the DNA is TGTGCCAGCAGCTTGGGGGACAGGGAGGCGGAGACCCAGTACTTC.